The rows below give T cell receptor beta chains drawn from one sample of a study of T-cell memory formation after mild COVID-19. Via MiXCR, TCRdb re-called the 5' RACE reads, giving one row per CDR3 protein. The sample consists of roughly 350,000 distinct CDR3 sequences, under 25% of them appearing once. The sequencing input was PBMCs or a T cell subset sorted from them (not recorded which). These receptors were obtained from an adult woman who had mild COVID-19 (a few samples of this study predate the infection). Cell type and time point are not known. Both conserved end residues are part of each CDR3. The order of the fields is D gene, clone size, V gene, J gene, CDR3 DNA, CDR3 protein. D genes are given only for firm matches. Not all rows give a size; the values are once, few, many and, for expanded clones, a class.

TRBD2	few	TRBV9	TRBJ2-5	TGTGCCAGCAGCCGAGCGGGGGGATACCAAGAGACCCAGTACTTC	CASSRAGGYQETQYF
.	.	TRBV7-8	TRBJ2-7	TGTGCCAGCAGCTTACTAAGTTCTAGCGGGTTAGTAAACAGGGGATACGAGCAGTACTTC	CASSLLSSSGLVNRGYEQYF
TRBD1	.	TRBV6-5	TRBJ2-2	TGTGCCAGCAGCCCCGACAGGGGACTGGGGGAGCTGTTTTTT	CASSPDRGLGELFF
TRBD1	.	TRBV7-9	TRBJ1-5	TGTGCCAGCAGCTTCGGACAGGCTGGACAGCCCCAGCATTTT	CASSFGQAGQPQHF
.	.	TRBV6-1	TRBJ1-2	TGTGCCAGCAGTGAGGGTGATAGGGATTACGGCTACACCTTC	CASSEGDRDYGYTF
TRBD2	.	TRBV15	TRBJ2-7	TGTGCCACCAGCAACGCCGTAAGCGGGGACGAGCAGTACTTC	CATSNAVSGDEQYF
.	.	TRBV24-1	TRBJ2-1	TGTGCCACCAGTGACACCGGGACGGGGTTGAGCAATGAGCAGTTCTTC	CATSDTGTGLSNEQFF
.	.	TRBV4-1	TRBJ1-4	TGCGCCAGCAGCCCCTTCCCCCAGTCAACTAATGAAAAACTGTTTTTT	CASSPFPQSTNEKLFF
TRBD2	.	TRBV11-3	TRBJ2-5	TGTGCCAGCAGCCCCCGACTAGCGGGAGAGACCCAGTACTTC	CASSPRLAGETQYF
.	many	TRBV7-6	TRBJ2-7	TGTGCCAGCAGCTTATCGGATTCCTCCTACGAGCAGTACTTC	CASSLSDSSYEQYF
.	few	TRBV6-4	TRBJ1-2	TGTGCCAGCAGACCCTCAGAACAGGGCGGCTACACCTTC	CASRPSEQGGYTF
.	few	TRBV15	TRBJ2-1	TGTGCCACCAGCAGAGGGGCCAGGAGCCTTAACAATGAGCAGTTCTTC	CATSRGARSLNNEQFF
TRBD2	few	TRBV20-1	TRBJ2-1	TGCAGTGCTATCCCCTTGCTAGCGGGGGGCCGAAATGAGCAGTTCTTC	CSAIPLLAGGRNEQFF
TRBD2	.	TRBV7-8	TRBJ2-1	TGTGCCAGCAGGGTGAGGGCTAGCGGGGCCTACAATGAGCAGTTCTTC	CASRVRASGAYNEQFF
TRBD2	.	TRBV12-3/TRBV12-4	TRBJ2-2	TGTGCCAGCAGGACCGGGACTATAACATCCGGGGAGCTGTTTTTT	CASRTGTITSGELFF
TRBD2	few	TRBV20-1	TRBJ2-7	TGCAGTGCCGCCCCCATTCTAGCGGGAGGACGATACGAGCAGTACTTC	CSAAPILAGGRYEQYF
.	few	TRBV5-1	TRBJ2-1	TGCGCCAGCATTCAGAATCAGGGGTCCAACAATGAGCAGTTCTTC	CASIQNQGSNNEQFF
.	.	TRBV2	TRBJ2-7	TGTGCCAGCAGTGAGCAGGGCGAAGGGTACGAGCAGTACTTC	CASSEQGEGYEQYF
.	few	TRBV4-2	TRBJ2-7	TGTGCCAGCAGCCAAGAACAGGGGGGGGGATACGAGCAGTACTTC	CASSQEQGGGYEQYF
.	.	TRBV30	TRBJ1-6	TGTGCCTGGAGTGTACGTCGGGGCTTACCCCTCCACTTT	CAWSVRRGLPLHF
TRBD1	.	TRBV18	TRBJ2-4	TGTGCCAGCTCACCGCGACAGGGGGCTGAAAACATTCAGTACTTC	CASSPRQGAENIQYF
.	.	TRBV24-1	TRBJ2-1	TGTGCCACCAGTGATTTGTTGATGGGGGGCGAGCAGTTCTTC	CATSDLLMGGEQFF
TRBD1	.	TRBV6-5	TRBJ1-1	TGTGCCAGCAGAGCCGGGACAGGGGCATTGCGAGCTTTCTTT	CASRAGTGALRAFF
TRBD1	.	TRBV12-3/TRBV12-4	TRBJ1-1	TGTGCCAGCAGTGCTCCACCGGGACAGGGGAGCTCTGAAGCTTTCTTT	CASSAPPGQGSSEAFF
.	few	TRBV7-2	TRBJ2-5	TGTGCCAGCAGCCCCACTCGGGCTCGGCAACGCCAAGAGACCCAGTACTTC	CASSPTRARQRQETQYF
TRBD1	.	TRBV5-1	TRBJ1-2	TGCGCCAGCAAACTAGACAGGGGCCCATCAGCTCATGGCTACACCTTC	CASKLDRGPSAHGYTF
TRBD1	.	TRBV6-5	TRBJ2-7	TGTGCCAGCATTTCCCCCGGGACAGGGAAGAAGGAGCAGTACTTC	CASISPGTGKKEQYF
.	.	TRBV11-2	TRBJ1-1	TGTGCCAGCAGTCGGACGGGACACACTGAAGCTTTCTTT	CASSRTGHTEAFF
.	.	TRBV5-6	TRBJ1-2	TGTGCCAGCAGCTTGGGGGGGACCCACCTCTATGGCTACACCTTC	CASSLGGTHLYGYTF
.	few	TRBV7-2	TRBJ1-1	TGTGCCAGCAGCTTAGGGTCGGGGTGGACTGAAGCTTTCTTT	CASSLGSGWTEAFF
.	few	TRBV5-1	TRBJ1-2	TGCGCCAGCAGCTTGGAAGGGGGACATGGCTACACCTTC	CASSLEGGHGYTF
.	.	TRBV27	TRBJ2-2	TGTGCCAGCTACGAAAGGGCCGGGGAGCTGTTTTTT	CASYERAGELFF
.	.	TRBV6-2/TRBV6-3	TRBJ2-5	TGTGCCAGCAGTCACGCGGGTCAAGAGACCCAGTACTTC	CASSHAGQETQYF
.	few	TRBV20-1	TRBJ1-1	TGCAGTGCTCCGAGGACAGCCGGAGTGAACACTGAAGCTTTCTTT	CSAPRTAGVNTEAFF
.	few	TRBV18	TRBJ1-2	TGTGCCAGCTCACCACCGGGGGCGGTTGGTGGCTACACCTTC	CASSPPGAVGGYTF
TRBD1	.	TRBV15	TRBJ2-7	TGTGCCACCAGCTACAGGGGTGAGCAGTACTTC	CATSYRGEQYF
.	few	TRBV7-9	TRBJ1-5	TGTGCCAGCAGCGGCAGGATAAATCAGCCCCAGCATTTT	CASSGRINQPQHF